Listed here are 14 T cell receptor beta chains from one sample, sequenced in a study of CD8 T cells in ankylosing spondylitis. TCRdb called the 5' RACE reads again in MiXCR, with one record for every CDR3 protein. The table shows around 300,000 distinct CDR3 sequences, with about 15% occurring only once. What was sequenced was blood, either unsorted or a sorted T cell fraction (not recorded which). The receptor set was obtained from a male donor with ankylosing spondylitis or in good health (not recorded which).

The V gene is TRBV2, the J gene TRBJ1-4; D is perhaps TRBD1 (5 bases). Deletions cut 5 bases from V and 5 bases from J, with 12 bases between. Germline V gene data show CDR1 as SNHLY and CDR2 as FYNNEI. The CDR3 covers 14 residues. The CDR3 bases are TGTGCCAGCAGTACCGGACAAAGGAATGAAAAACTGTTTTTT. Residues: CASSTGQRNEKLFF.

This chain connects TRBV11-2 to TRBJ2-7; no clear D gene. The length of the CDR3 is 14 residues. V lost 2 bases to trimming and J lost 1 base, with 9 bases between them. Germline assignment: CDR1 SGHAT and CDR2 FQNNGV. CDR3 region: CASSLLSLSYEQYF. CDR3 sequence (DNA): TGTGCCAGCAGCTTACTTTCTCTTTCCTACGAGCAGTACTTC.

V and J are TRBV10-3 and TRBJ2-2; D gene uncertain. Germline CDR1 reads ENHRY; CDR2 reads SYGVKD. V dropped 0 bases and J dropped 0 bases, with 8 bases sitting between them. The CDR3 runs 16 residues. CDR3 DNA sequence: TGTGCCATCAGTGAGTCGGCACCGACGAACACCGGGGAGCTGTTTTTT. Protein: CAISESAPTNTGELFF.

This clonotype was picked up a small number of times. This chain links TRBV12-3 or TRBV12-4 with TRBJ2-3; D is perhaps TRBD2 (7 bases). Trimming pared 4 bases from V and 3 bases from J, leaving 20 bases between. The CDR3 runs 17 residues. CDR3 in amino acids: CASSSPGGGSSTDTQYF. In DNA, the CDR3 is TGTGCCAGCAGTTCCCCCGGCGGGGGCTCGAGTACAGATACGCAGTATTTT.

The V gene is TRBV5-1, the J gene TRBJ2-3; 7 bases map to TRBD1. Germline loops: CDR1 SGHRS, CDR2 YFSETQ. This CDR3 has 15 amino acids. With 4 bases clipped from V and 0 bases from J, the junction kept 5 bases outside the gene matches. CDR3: CASSRQGRSTDTQYF. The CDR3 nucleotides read TGCGCCAGCAGCCGACAGGGCCGGAGCACAGATACGCAGTATTTT.

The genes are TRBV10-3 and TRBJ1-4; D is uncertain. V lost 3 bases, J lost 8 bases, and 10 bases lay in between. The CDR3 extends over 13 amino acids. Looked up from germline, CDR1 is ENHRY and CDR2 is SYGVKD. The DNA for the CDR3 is TGTGCCATCAGTGACGGTAGTTGGGAAAAACTGTTTTTT. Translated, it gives CAISDGSWEKLFF.

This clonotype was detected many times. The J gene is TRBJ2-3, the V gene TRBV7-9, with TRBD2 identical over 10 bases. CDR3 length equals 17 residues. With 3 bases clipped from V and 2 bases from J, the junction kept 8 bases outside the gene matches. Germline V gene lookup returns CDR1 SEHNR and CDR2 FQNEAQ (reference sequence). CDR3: CASSFDLAGAPTDTQYF. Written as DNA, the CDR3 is TGTGCCAGCAGCTTTGATCTAGCGGGAGCCCCCACAGATACGCAGTATTTT.

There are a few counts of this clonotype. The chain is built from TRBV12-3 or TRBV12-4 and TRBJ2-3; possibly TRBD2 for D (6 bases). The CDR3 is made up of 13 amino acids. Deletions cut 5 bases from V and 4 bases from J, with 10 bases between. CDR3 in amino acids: CASSARGPDTQYF. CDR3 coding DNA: TGTGCCAGCAGTGCGCGGGGCCCAGATACGCAGTATTTT.

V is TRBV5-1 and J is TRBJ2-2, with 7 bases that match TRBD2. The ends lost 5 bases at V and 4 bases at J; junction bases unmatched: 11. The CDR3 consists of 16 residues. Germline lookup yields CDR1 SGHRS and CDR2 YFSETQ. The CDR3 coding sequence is TGCGCCAGCAGACTGGGAGGGTCGGGAGCCACCGGGGAGCTGTTTTTT. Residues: CASRLGGSGATGELFF.

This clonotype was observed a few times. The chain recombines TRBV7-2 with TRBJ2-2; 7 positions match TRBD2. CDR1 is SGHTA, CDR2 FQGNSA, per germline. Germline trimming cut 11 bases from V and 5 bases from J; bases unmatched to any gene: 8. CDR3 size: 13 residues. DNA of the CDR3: TGTGCCGGTGGCTCGGGGGGAACCGGGGAGCTGTTTTTT. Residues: CAGGSGGTGELFF.

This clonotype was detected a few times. The CDR3 loop reads CASTPSRGQHTGELFF. DNA of the CDR3: TGTGCCAGCACCCCATCCCGGGGGCAGCACACCGGGGAGCTGTTTTTT. This chain joins TRBV7-9 and TRBJ2-2; D is possibly TRBD1 or TRBD2 (6 bases each). Looked up from germline, CDR1 is SEHNR and CDR2 is FQNEAQ (reference sequence). Between the trimmed V and J ends, which lost 7 bases and 3 bases, there was a span of 18 bases. This CDR3 contains 16 residues.

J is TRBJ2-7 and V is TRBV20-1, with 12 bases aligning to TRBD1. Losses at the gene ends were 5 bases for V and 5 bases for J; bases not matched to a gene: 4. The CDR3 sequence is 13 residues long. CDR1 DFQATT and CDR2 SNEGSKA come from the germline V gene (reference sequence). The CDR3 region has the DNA TGCAGTGCTTTCCGGGACAGGGGGCACGAGCAGTACTTC. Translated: CSAFRDRGHEQYF.

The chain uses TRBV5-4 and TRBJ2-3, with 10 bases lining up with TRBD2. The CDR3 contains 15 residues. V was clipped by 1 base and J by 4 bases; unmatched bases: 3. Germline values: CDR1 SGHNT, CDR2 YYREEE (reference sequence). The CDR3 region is CASSLKAGGADTQYF. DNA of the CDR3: TGTGCCAGCAGCTTGAAAGCGGGAGGGGCAGATACGCAGTATTTT.

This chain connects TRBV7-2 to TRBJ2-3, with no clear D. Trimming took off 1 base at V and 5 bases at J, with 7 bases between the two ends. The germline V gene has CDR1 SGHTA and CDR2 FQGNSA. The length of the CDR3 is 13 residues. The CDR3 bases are TGTGCCAGCAGCTTAGACTTGGTAGATACGCAGTATTTT. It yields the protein CASSLDLVDTQYF.